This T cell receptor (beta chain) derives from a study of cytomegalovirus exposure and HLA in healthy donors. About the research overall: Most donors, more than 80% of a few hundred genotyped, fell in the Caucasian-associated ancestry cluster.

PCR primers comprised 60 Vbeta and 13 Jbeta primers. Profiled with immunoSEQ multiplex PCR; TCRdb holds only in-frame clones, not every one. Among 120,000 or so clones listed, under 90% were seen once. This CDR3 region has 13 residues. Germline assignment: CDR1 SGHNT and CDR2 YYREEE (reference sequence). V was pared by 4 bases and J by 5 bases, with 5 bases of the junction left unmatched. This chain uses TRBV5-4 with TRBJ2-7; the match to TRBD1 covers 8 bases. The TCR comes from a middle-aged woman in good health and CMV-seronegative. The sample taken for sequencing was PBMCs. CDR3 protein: CASSLDRGDEQYF. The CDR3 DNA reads TGTGCCAGCAGCCTAGACAGGGGTGACGAGCAGTACTTC.